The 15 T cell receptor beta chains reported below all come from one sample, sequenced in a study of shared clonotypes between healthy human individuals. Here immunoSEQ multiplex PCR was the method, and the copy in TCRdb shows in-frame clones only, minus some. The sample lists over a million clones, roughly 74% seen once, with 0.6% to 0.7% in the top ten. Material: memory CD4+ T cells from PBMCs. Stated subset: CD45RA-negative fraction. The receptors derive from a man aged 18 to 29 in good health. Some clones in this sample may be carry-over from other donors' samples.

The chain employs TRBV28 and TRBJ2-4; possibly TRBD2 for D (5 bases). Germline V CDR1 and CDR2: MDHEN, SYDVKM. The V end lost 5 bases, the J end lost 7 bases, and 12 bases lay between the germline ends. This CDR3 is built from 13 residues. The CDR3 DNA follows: TGTGCCAGCAGTCCCTGGACGGGGAACATTCAGTACTTC. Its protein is CASSPWTGNIQYF. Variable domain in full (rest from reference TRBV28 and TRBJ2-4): DVKVTQSSRYLVKRTGEKVFLECVQDMDHENMFWYRQDPGLGLRLIYFSYDVKMKEKGDIPEGYSVSREKKERFSLILESASTNQTSMYLCASSPWTGNIQYFGAGTRLSVL.

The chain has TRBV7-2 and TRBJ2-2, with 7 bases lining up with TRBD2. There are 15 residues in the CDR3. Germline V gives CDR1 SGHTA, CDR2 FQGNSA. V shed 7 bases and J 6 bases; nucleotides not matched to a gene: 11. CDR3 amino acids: CASTSAGLAAGELFF. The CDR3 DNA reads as TGTGCCAGCACCTCTGCCGGGCTAGCGGCCGGGGAGCTGTTTTTT.

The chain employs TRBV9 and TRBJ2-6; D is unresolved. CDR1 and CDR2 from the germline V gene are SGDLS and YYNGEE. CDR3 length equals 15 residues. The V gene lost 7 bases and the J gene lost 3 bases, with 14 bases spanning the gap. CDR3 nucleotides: TGTGCCAGCGGGGAACTCGGCGGTGGGGCCAACGTCCTGACTTTC. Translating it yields CASGELGGGANVLTF.

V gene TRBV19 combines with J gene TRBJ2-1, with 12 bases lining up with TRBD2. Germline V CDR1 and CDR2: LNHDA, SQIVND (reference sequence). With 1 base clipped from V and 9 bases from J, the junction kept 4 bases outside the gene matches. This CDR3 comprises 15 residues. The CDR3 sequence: CASSIGLAGVTEQFF. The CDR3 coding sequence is TGTGCCAGTAGTATAGGACTAGCGGGAGTTACTGAGCAGTTCTTC.

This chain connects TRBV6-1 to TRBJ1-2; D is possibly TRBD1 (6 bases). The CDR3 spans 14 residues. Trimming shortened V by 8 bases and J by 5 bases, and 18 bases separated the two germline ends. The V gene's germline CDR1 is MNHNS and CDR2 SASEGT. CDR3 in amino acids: CASGIKQGQYGYTF. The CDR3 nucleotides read TGTGCCAGCGGAATAAAACAGGGCCAATATGGCTACACCTTC.

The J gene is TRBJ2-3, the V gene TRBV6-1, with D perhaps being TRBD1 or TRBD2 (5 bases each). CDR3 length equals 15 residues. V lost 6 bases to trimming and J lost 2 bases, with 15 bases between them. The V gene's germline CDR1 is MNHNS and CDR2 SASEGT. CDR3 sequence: CASSLRGDVTDTQYF. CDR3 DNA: TGTGCCAGCAGCTTAAGAGGGGACGTCACAGATACGCAGTATTTT.

CDR3 sequence: CASSPQRGGFVGYTF. DNA of the CDR3: TGTGCCAGCAGCCCCCAAAGAGGGGGCTTTGTAGGCTACACCTTC. The rearrangement joins TRBV11-2 to TRBJ1-2, with 7 positions matching TRBD1. The CDR3 totals 15 residues. The V segment lost 5 bases and the J segment 8 bases; nucleotides outside the gene matches: 14. Per germline, CDR1 SGHAT and CDR2 FQNNGV. Together with reference TRBV11-2 and TRBJ1-2, the CDR3 gives the full variable domain: EAGVAQSPRYKIIEKRQSVAFWCNPISGHATLYWYQQILGQGPKLLIQFQNNGVVDDSQLPKDRFSAERLKGVDSTLKIQPAKLEDSAVYLCASSPQRGGFVGYTFGSGTRLTVV.

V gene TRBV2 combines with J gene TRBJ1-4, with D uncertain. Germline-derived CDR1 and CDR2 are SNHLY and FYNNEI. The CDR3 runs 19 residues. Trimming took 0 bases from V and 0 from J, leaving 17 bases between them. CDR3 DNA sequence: TGTGCCAGCAGTGAAGCCAGGAGACGCAGTGCTGCAACTAATGAAAAACTGTTTTTT. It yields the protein CASSEARRRSAATNEKLFF.

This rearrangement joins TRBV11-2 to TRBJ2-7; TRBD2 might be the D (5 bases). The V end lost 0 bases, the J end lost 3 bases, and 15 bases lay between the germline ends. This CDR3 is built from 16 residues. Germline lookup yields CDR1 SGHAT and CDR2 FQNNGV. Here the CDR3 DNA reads TGTGCCAGCAGCTTAGATTACGGGAAACAAAGCTACGAGCAGTACTTC. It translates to CASSLDYGKQSYEQYF.

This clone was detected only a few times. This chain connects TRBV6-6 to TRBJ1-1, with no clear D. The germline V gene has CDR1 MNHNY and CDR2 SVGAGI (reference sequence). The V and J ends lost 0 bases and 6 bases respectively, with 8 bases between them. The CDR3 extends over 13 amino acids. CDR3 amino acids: CASSYSVVAEAFF. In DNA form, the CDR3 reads TGTGCCAGCAGTTACTCAGTTGTTGCTGAAGCTTTCTTT.

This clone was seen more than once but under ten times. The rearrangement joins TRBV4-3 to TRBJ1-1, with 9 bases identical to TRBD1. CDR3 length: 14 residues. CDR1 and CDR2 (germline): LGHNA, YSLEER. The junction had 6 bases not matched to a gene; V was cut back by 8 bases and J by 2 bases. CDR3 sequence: CASQRTGANTEAFF. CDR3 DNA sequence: TGCGCCAGCCAAAGGACAGGGGCTAACACTGAAGCTTTCTTT.

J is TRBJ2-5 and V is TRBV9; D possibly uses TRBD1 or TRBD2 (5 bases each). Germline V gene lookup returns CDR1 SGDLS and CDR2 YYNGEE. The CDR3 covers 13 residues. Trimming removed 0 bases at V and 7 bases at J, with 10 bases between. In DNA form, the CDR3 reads TGTGCCAGCAGCGTAGTACCTGGGGGGACCCAGTACTTC. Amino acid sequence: CASSVVPGGTQYF.

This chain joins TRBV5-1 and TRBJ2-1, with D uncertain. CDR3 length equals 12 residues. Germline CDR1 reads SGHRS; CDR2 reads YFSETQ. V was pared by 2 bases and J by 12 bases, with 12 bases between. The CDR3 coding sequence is TGCGCCAGCAGCTTACCTGACGATGGGCAGTTCTTC. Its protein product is CASSLPDDGQFF.

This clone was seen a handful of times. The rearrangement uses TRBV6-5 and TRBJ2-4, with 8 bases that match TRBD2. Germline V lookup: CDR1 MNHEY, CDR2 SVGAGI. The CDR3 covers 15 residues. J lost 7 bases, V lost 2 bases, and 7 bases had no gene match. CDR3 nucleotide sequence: TGTGCCAGCAGTTACGTCGCTAGCGGGCGGAACATTCAGTACTTC. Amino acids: CASSYVASGRNIQYF.

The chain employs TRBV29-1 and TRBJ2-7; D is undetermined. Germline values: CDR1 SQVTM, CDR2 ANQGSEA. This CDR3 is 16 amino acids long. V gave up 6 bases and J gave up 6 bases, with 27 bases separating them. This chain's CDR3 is CSVPPSRPSGVCEQYF. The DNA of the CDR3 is TGCAGCGTCCCCCCATCCCGCCCCTCTGGGGTTTGCGAGCAGTACTTC.